The 15 T cell receptor beta chains below all came from one sample that was sequenced in a study of blood T cell repertoires in COVID-19. Only in-frame clones appear in the TCRdb table, and some are missing; sequencing was by immunoSEQ multiplex PCR. Altogether tens of thousands of clones are present, about four fifths being singletons, with the ten largest covering 3.8%. The sample comprised PBMCs or T cells enriched from blood (not recorded which). These receptor sequences come from a woman aged 40-49 years with acute COVID-19.

The rearrangement uses TRBV7-8 and TRBJ2-7, with 13 positions matching TRBD2. The CDR3 is made up of 17 amino acids. Trimming removed 3 bases from V and 2 bases from J; junction bases left unmatched: 7. Germline CDR1 SGHVS, CDR2 FQNEAQ. CDR3 amino acids: CASSFGTSGIKTYEQYF. The CDR3 DNA reads TGTGCCAGCAGCTTTGGGACTAGCGGGATTAAAACCTACGAGCAGTACTTC.

The chain is built from TRBV10-3 and TRBJ2-4, with TRBD2 identical over 7 bases. The CDR3 spans 19 residues. Germline CDR1 is ENHRY and CDR2 is SYGVKD. V lost 8 bases to trimming and J lost 1 base; unmatched junction nucleotides: 20. For the CDR3, the DNA is TGTGCCATCTTACTTCGGGGGAGGGATATTCCTGCGGCCAAAAACATTCAGTACTTC. Protein: CAILLRGRDIPAAKNIQYF.

Note on this clone: Other nucleotide sequences from this sample produce the same CDR3. The V and J genes are TRBV6-5 and TRBJ1-6, with TRBD1 matching 8 bases. V gave up 7 bases and J gave up 7 bases; unmatched junction bases: 6. This CDR3 spans 14 amino acids. Germline lookup yields CDR1 MNHEY and CDR2 SVGAGI. CDR3: CASTRDRRNSPLHF. For the CDR3, the DNA is TGTGCCAGCACCCGGGACAGGAGAAATTCACCCCTCCACTTT.

The chain uses TRBV11-2 and TRBJ2-3, with unresolved D. This CDR3 has 14 amino acids. V was shortened by 0 bases and J by 0 bases, with 4 bases between the two germline ends. Looked up from germline, CDR1 is SGHAT and CDR2 is FQNNGV. The CDR3 DNA sequence: TGTGCCAGCAGCTTAGACCTAAGCACAGATACGCAGTATTTT. This encodes CASSLDLSTDTQYF.

This chain joins TRBV16 and TRBJ2-2; 13 nucleotides align to TRBD2. With 3 bases clipped from V and 4 bases from J, the junction kept 11 bases outside the gene matches. The CDR3 runs to 19 residues. The germline CDR1 and CDR2 sequences are KGHSY and FQNENV. Here the CDR3 reads CASSHGLAGVLSSTGELFF. The CDR3, as DNA: TGTGCCAGCAGCCACGGACTAGCGGGAGTTCTCTCGTCCACCGGGGAGCTGTTTTTT.

To note about this clone: No DNA is shown, since the ends of the CDR3 on it are uncertain; the CDR3 is the one TCRdb lists. The chain combines TRBV19 with TRBJ1-5. The germline V gene encodes CDR1 LNHDA and CDR2 SQIVND (reference sequence). The CDR3 spans 15 residues, counting both ends. CDR3 in amino acids: CASTSGFLGEQPQHF.

This clone was counted a few times. This sequence joins TRBV7-9 and TRBJ1-5; D remains unclear. In germline, CDR1 is SEHNR, CDR2 FQNEAQ (reference sequence). The length of the CDR3 is 14 residues. V shed 5 bases and J shed 0 bases, with 8 bases lying between them. Here the CDR3 reads CASSPPGSNQPQHF. The CDR3 DNA sequence: TGTGCCAGCAGCCCACCCGGTAGCAATCAGCCCCAGCATTTT.

The rearrangement joins TRBV11-2 to TRBJ2-6; D call uncertain. The V gene's germline CDR1 is SGHAT and CDR2 FQNNGV. This CDR3 spans 13 amino acids. With 4 bases removed from V and 12 bases from J, the gap between germline ends came to 13 bases. The CDR3 DNA reads TGTGCCAGCAGCTCCCAGGTGCTTGGCGTCCTGACTTTC. Its translation: CASSSQVLGVLTF.

V gene TRBV24-1 combines with J gene TRBJ2-1; maybe TRBD1 (5 bases). Germline assignment: CDR1 KGHDR and CDR2 SFDVKD. Between the trimmed V and J ends, which lost 2 bases and 10 bases, there was a span of 11 bases. The CDR3 loop spans 13 amino acids. The CDR3 coding sequence is TGTGCCACCAGTGATTGGGGCGTGGGAGAGCAGTTCTTC. Its translation is CATSDWGVGEQFF.

This chain joins TRBV6-5 and TRBJ1-5, with D perhaps TRBD1 (6 bases). V was cut by 6 bases and J by 0 bases, with 9 bases left in between. From germline, CDR1 is MNHEY and CDR2 SVGAGI. CDR3 size: 14 residues. The CDR3 loop is CASRWTASNQPQHF. The DNA for the CDR3 is TGTGCCAGCAGATGGACAGCTAGCAATCAGCCCCAGCATTTT.

The chain carries TRBV15 and TRBJ1-3, with a weak D call TRBD1 (5 bases). Trimming removed 5 bases from V and 3 bases from J, with 14 bases in between. The CDR3 extends over 15 amino acids. The germline V gene encodes CDR1 LNHNV and CDR2 YYDKDF (reference sequence). CDR3 nucleotides: TGTGCCACCAGCCCGGCGGGGGTAGGTGGAAACACCATATATTTT. This gives the protein CATSPAGVGGNTIYF.

The chain links TRBV29-1 to TRBJ1-2; maybe TRBD1 (6 bases). The CDR3 has 13 amino acids. Trimming cost V 7 bases and J 3 bases, with 15 bases left between them. Germline V lookup: CDR1 SQVTM, CDR2 ANQGSEA. Written as DNA, the CDR3 is TGCAGCGCCGAAGCAGGGGCCCACTATGGCTACACCTTC. Translating gives CSAEAGAHYGYTF.

This chain uses TRBV28 with TRBJ1-2, with 8 bases aligning to TRBD1. The length of the CDR3 is 12 residues. J gave up 8 bases and V 3 bases, and 2 bases lay outside the gene matches. Germline loops: CDR1 MDHEN, CDR2 SYDVKM. The CDR3 here is CASSLRTGGYTF. In DNA form, the CDR3 reads TGTGCCAGCAGTTTGCGGACAGGGGGCTACACCTTC.

CDR3 in amino acids: CASFGRGGSPLHF. The DNA of the CDR3 is TGTGCCAGCTTTGGACGGGGGGGTTCACCCCTCCACTTT. The chain recombines TRBV27 with TRBJ1-6; D might be TRBD1 (5 bases). Germline CDR1 is MNHEY and CDR2 is SMNVEV (reference sequence). The V and J ends lost 8 bases and 9 bases respectively, with 14 bases between them. This CDR3 contains 13 residues.

In DNA, the CDR3 is TGTGCCTGCATCGGACAGGGGTCCTACGAGCAGTACGTC. Protein product: CACIGQGSYEQYV. The chain is built from TRBV28 and TRBJ2-7; 9 positions agree with TRBD1. With V trimmed by 11 bases and J by 1 base, 6 bases remained unmatched. The length of the CDR3 is 13 residues. Germline V gene sequence: CDR1 MDHEN, CDR2 SYDVKM.